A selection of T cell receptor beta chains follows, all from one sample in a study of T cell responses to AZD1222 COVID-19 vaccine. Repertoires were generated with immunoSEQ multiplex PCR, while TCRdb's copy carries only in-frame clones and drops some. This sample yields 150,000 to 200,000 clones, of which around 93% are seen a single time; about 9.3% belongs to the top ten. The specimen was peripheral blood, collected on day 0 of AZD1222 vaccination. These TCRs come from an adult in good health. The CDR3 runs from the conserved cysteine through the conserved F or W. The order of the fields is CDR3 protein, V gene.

CDR3 protein: CASSLRGQSSYEQYF
V gene: TRBV14

CDR3 protein: CASRQGLAGGETQYF
V gene: TRBV5-8

CDR3 protein: CAWSVGSGRAYEQYF
V gene: TRBV30

CDR3 protein: CASSGGTEAFF
V gene: TRBV10-1

CDR3 protein: CATTGWRSTEAFF
V gene: TRBV2

CDR3 protein: CAYERVPGWMDEQFF
V gene: TRBV30

CDR3 protein: CASSLPGQGSGEAFF
V gene: TRBV28

CDR3 protein: CASSLVAGETYEQYF
V gene: TRBV5-1

CDR3 protein: CASSFSGSSYEQYF
V gene: TRBV28

CDR3 protein: CASSPRGTPSSQTF
V gene: TRBV19

CDR3 protein: CASSPQSLRDSGYGYTF
V gene: TRBV7-8

CDR3 protein: CASSPPGRAAGELFF
V gene: TRBV6-5

CDR3 protein: CASCDVNYGYTF
V gene: TRBV6-1

CDR3 protein: CASSLMRGNEQFF
V gene: TRBV7-3

CDR3 protein: CATSDPSGTGGYNEQFF
V gene: TRBV24-1

CDR3 protein: CSVDGGGRNEQFF
V gene: TRBV29-1

CDR3 protein: CSAEGLAGDRSYNEQFF
V gene: TRBV29-1

CDR3 protein: CASSSGRGSPYEQYF
V gene: TRBV7-9

CDR3 protein: CASNPLAGVTYEQYF
V gene: TRBV6-5

CDR3 protein: CASSKALLVCTDTQYF
V gene: TRBV21-1